The 22 T cell receptor beta chains below come from one sample, sequenced in a study of T-cell reconstitution after alpha-beta-depleted transplantation in children. Preparation of the TCRbeta library used unique molecular identifiers. TCRdb recomputed calls from the PCR reads with MiXCR, one row per CDR3 protein. Altogether 250,000 to 300,000 distinct CDR3 sequences are present, about 9.5% being singletons, with the ten largest covering over 6%. This material consisted of PBMCs, taken before TCRalphabeta/CD19-depleted stem cell transplant. These receptors came from a boy less than two years old with acute myeloid leukemia, due to receive a stem cell transplant.

This clonotype was detected ten times or more. The chain employs TRBV5-5 and TRBJ2-7, with TRBD1 matching 9 bases. There are 16 residues in the CDR3. CDR1 is SGHKS and CDR2 is YYEKEE in the germline V gene (reference sequence). The trim removed 4 bases at V and 1 base at J, leaving 9 bases unmatched. In DNA, the CDR3 is TGTGCCAGCAGCGGGTACGGGACAGGGTTTTCCTACGAGCAGTACTTC. Translation: CASSGYGTGFSYEQYF.

The genes are TRBV27 and TRBJ1-2, with 8 bases aligning to TRBD1. The CDR3 length is 16 residues. Trimming cost V 4 bases and J 4 bases; bases outside gene matches: 11. Germline CDR1 reads MNHEY; CDR2 reads SMNVEV (reference sequence). CDR3 sequence: CASSSVQGGLGYGYTF. CDR3 in DNA: TGTGCCAGCAGTTCGGTACAGGGGGGGCTAGGCTATGGCTACACCTTC.

This clonotype was found many times. The rearrangement joins TRBV5-1 to TRBJ2-4; tentatively, D is TRBD1 or TRBD2 (5 bases each). This CDR3 has 18 residues. Germline assignment: CDR1 SGHRS and CDR2 YFSETQ. With 3 bases removed from V and 3 bases from J, the gap between germline ends came to 22 bases. The CDR3 loop reads CASSSGTGLKINKNIQYF. The CDR3 nucleotides read TGCGCCAGCAGCTCCGGGACGGGATTAAAGATTAACAAAAACATTCAGTACTTC.

This clonotype was seen ten or more times. The chain employs TRBV20-1 and TRBJ2-2; tentative D call: TRBD2 (5 bases). Germline CDR1 DFQATT, CDR2 SNEGSKA (reference sequence). The CDR3 has 14 residues. Trimming stripped 3 bases from V and 3 bases from J, with 11 bases between. CDR3 region: CSASGGRDTGELFF. The CDR3 nucleotides are TGCAGTGCTAGTGGCGGGCGCGACACCGGGGAGCTGTTTTTT.

This clonotype came up a few times. The rearrangement uses TRBV7-3 and TRBJ2-6; D gene unclear. Looked up from germline, CDR1 is SGHTA and CDR2 is FQGTGA. The CDR3 is 17 residues long. The V and J ends lost 1 base and 0 bases respectively, with 10 bases between them. CDR3 loop: CASSLNPSNSGANVLTF. The CDR3 DNA follows: TGTGCCAGCAGCTTAAACCCCAGCAACTCTGGGGCCAACGTCCTGACTTTC.

The chain is built from TRBV7-9 and TRBJ2-5; tentatively, D is TRBD2 (5 bases). CDR1 is SEHNR, CDR2 FQNEAQ, per germline (reference sequence). The germline V and J ends were trimmed by 4 bases and 6 bases, with 12 bases remaining between them. The CDR3 is made up of 13 amino acids. The CDR3 bases are TGTGCCAGCAGCTCTATACTAGTACAGACCCAGTACTTC. It translates to CASSSILVQTQYF.

This clonotype was recorded many times. This chain connects TRBV20-1 to TRBJ2-5; 7 bases line up with TRBD1. Germline V CDR1 and CDR2: DFQATT, SNEGSKA (reference sequence). The CDR3 sequence is 14 residues long. The junction had 7 bases not matched to a gene; V was cut back by 1 base and J by 5 bases. The CDR3 DNA follows: TGCAGTGCTAGAGGGCAAGGGGGCCCGGAGACCCAGTACTTC. Protein sequence: CSARGQGGPETQYF.

This clonotype appeared many times. The J gene is TRBJ2-7, the V gene TRBV29-1; D ambiguous. There are 10 residues in the CDR3. Trimming cost V 6 bases and J 3 bases, with 6 bases left between them. Germline V CDR1 and CDR2: SQVTM, ANQGSEA. CDR3 amino acids: CSVEFYEQYF. The CDR3 DNA reads TGCAGCGTCGAGTTCTACGAGCAGTACTTC.

This clonotype showed up many times. The rearrangement uses TRBV28 and TRBJ2-5; TRBD1 matches at 7 bases. The length of the CDR3 is 17 residues. Germline V lookup: CDR1 MDHEN, CDR2 SYDVKM. V lost 5 bases and J lost 4; bases outside the gene matches: 16. The CDR3 DNA reads TGTGCCAGCAGTCTCCTATTACTGGGACAGCGAGGAGAGACCCAGTACTTC. Encoded protein: CASSLLLLGQRGETQYF.

This clonotype was found many times. The junction does not match germline at one end; this may be a read error. The V and J genes are TRBV12-3 or TRBV12-4 and TRBJ2-5; unclear D gene. CDR3 length equals 11 residues. CDR3 nucleotide sequence: TGTGCCAGCAGTTTACAAGGGCAGGTTCACTTC. It codes for CASSLQGQVHF.

V is TRBV6-5 and J is TRBJ2-5; D not certain. The CDR3 is 15 amino acids. The V end was cut by 0 bases, the J end by 2 bases, with 10 bases between. Germline CDR1 and CDR2: MNHEY and SVGAGI. This chain's CDR3 is CASSYSGRPQETQYF. Here the CDR3 DNA reads TGTGCCAGCAGTTACTCGGGAAGGCCTCAAGAGACCCAGTACTTC.

This clonotype was found a few times. In DNA, the CDR3 is TGTGCCAGCAGCGCAGAGGGGTCTCCAGCCAAAAACATTCAGTACTTC. Encoded protein: CASSAEGSPAKNIQYF. The chain links TRBV7-8 to TRBJ2-4; D possibly matches TRBD1 or TRBD2 (5 bases each). Trimming removed 5 bases at V and 0 bases at J, with 14 bases between. The CDR3 extends over 16 amino acids. CDR1 is SGHVS and CDR2 is FQNEAQ in the germline V gene.

There are many counts of this clonotype. The V and J genes are TRBV2 and TRBJ1-5; weak D call: TRBD1 (5 bases). The V and J ends lost 3 bases and 7 bases respectively, with 16 bases between them. Germline V gives CDR1 SNHLY, CDR2 FYNNEI. The CDR3 runs to 15 residues. The CDR3 sequence is CASSDRGRARQPQHF. The CDR3 DNA reads as TGTGCCAGCAGTGACCGGGGGAGGGCCAGGCAGCCCCAGCATTTT.

Many counts were recorded for this clonotype. The rearrangement joins TRBV15 to TRBJ2-2; 10 bases map to TRBD2. This CDR3 is built from 15 residues. CDR1 LNHNV and CDR2 YYDKDF come from the germline V gene (reference sequence). The V and J ends lost 2 bases and 5 bases, in that order; junction bases with no gene match: 2. CDR3 protein: CATSRLAGATGELFF. As DNA, the CDR3 is TGTGCCACCAGCAGACTAGCGGGAGCGACCGGGGAGCTGTTTTTT.

This clonotype was recorded many times. The genes are TRBV2 and TRBJ2-7, with 7 bases fitting TRBD1. The CDR3 covers 14 residues. The germline gives CDR1 SNHLY, CDR2 FYNNEI. With V trimmed by 5 bases and J by 5 bases, 9 bases remained unmatched. The CDR3 reads CASSTRQGYNEQYF. The DNA for the CDR3 is TGTGCCAGCAGTACAAGACAGGGTTACAACGAGCAGTACTTC.

This clonotype has a count of ten or more. The CDR3 protein is CATQTDGTLHGYTF. The CDR3 region has the DNA TGTGCCACGCAGACAGACGGGACTCTCCATGGCTACACCTTC. V usage is TRBV10-3 and J usage is TRBJ1-2, with D perhaps matching TRBD1 (5 bases). The V and J ends lost 10 bases and 6 bases respectively, with 21 bases between them. Germline V gene lookup returns CDR1 ENHRY and CDR2 SYGVKD. The CDR3 covers 14 residues.

This clonotype came up many times. CDR3 sequence: CASSPRGGVAYEQYF. DNA for the CDR3: TGTGCCAGCAGTCCTCGGGGAGGGGTGGCCTACGAGCAGTACTTC. The rearrangement uses TRBV28 and TRBJ2-7; 7 nucleotides agree with TRBD2. The CDR3 runs 15 residues. In germline, CDR1 is MDHEN, CDR2 SYDVKM. V lost 5 bases and J lost 2; bases outside the gene matches: 9.

This clonotype has ten or more counts. The chain carries TRBV7-9 and TRBJ2-7, with D maybe TRBD2 (5 bases). This CDR3 has 16 amino acids. Trimming pared 5 bases from V and 6 bases from J, leaving 23 bases between. Germline CDR1 reads SEHNR; CDR2 reads FQNEAQ (reference sequence). This CDR3 reads CASSQPTRGKETEQYF. The CDR3 bases are TGTGCCAGCAGCCAACCTACCCGAGGGAAAGAAACCGAGCAGTACTTC.

This clonotype came up many times. The chain carries TRBV24-1 and TRBJ2-1, with D possibly being TRBD1 or TRBD2 (5 bases each). The CDR3 is 17 residues long. V was shortened by 4 bases and J by 0 bases, with 15 bases between the two germline ends. CDR1 is KGHDR and CDR2 is SFDVKD in the germline V gene. The CDR3 DNA reads as TGTGCCACCAGTGACCGAGGGGCCGCAAGCTCCTACAATGAGCAGTTCTTC. Its translation: CATSDRGAASSYNEQFF.

This clonotype was picked up a small number of times. This chain links TRBV11-2 with TRBJ2-2; tentative D call: TRBD1 (5 bases). The CDR3 covers 18 residues. Germline assignment: CDR1 SGHAT and CDR2 FQNNGV. V lost 2 bases and J lost 4, with 20 bases in between. Written as DNA, the CDR3 is TGTGCCAGCAGCTTAAGACGGACACCACCTCAAATCACCGGGGAGCTGTTTTTT. Its translation: CASSLRRTPPQITGELFF.

The chain's CDR3 is CAFHIATGAYEQYF. In DNA, the CDR3 is TGTGCCTTCCACATCGCGACAGGGGCCTACGAGCAGTACTTC. The chain is built from TRBV30 and TRBJ2-7, with TRBD1 matching 8 bases. V shed 7 bases, J shed 2 bases, and the junction held 10 bases outside the gene matches. CDR3 length equals 14 residues. Germline V CDR1 and CDR2: GTSNPN, SVGIG (reference sequence).

This chain connects TRBV10-3 to TRBJ2-7, with D perhaps given as TRBD1 or TRBD2 (7 bases each). Germline values: CDR1 ENHRY, CDR2 SYGVKD. V was trimmed by 4 bases and J by 3 bases, leaving 16 bases between them. The CDR3 contains 15 residues. Written as DNA, the CDR3 is TGTGCCATCAGTGGCGGGGGCAGGGGGGGCTACGAGCAGTACTTC. Its translation is CAISGGGRGGYEQYF.